This T cell receptor beta chain originates from a study of Ad26.COV2.S vaccination and SARS-CoV-2 variants. Study as a whole: Ad26.COV2.S, an intramuscular injection, was given once or twice 56 days apart.

Data came from immunoSEQ multiplex PCR; TCRdb stores just in-frame clones and leaves some out. The sample has around 400,000 clones, 83% seen once; the top ten hold 7% to 9.5%. Remarks on this clone: Other DNA sequences from this sample encode an identical CDR3 as well.

Germline loops: CDR1 SGHTA, CDR2 FQGTGA. This CDR3 spans 13 amino acids. The V and J ends lost 3 bases and 1 base respectively, with 6 bases between them. As to treatment: some 20 received Ad26.COV2.S at low or high dose, single or two shots; about 5 received placebo; per-sample allocation not given. Each sample was drawn 63 days after the first injection (of vaccine or placebo). In Boston, the donor was an adult between 18-55 years of age. In the vaccine, an Ad26 vector expressed the SARS-CoV-2 spike of the Wuhan strain. The specimen was peripheral blood, collected in a trial of Ad26.COV2.S vaccine versus placebo. This sequence was found in a person aged 18-65 years who received the Ad26.COV2.S COVID-19 vaccine or a placebo. The chain combines TRBV7-3 with TRBJ1-1; D is undetermined. DNA of the CDR3: TGTGCCAGCAGCTTCAGCCAGAACACTGAAGCTTTCTTT. Its protein is CASSFSQNTEAFF.